One T cell receptor beta chain is described in this entry. Its specific antigen is unknown. No base quality information exists; no much larger clone differs at one position. Library generation was performed with the immunoSEQ multiplex PCR assay. For the multiplex PCR, a mixture combining 60 forward primers for TCR Vbeta segments and 13 reverse primers for TCR Jbeta segments was used. The CDR3 region of rearranged TCR beta genes was amplified from genomic DNA by a multiplex PCR assay. The amplified TCR beta libraries were sequenced on the Illumina HiSeq System as 87-base-pair reads. As for how the authors treated the data: Across the 670 or so repertoires, a later analysis counted 75 million to 90 million unique TCR beta chains, 9 million to 14 million of which were shared by at least two donors. Raw reads were error-corrected and collapsed into unique sequences by a nearest-neighbor algorithm in which closely related sequences were merged to remove PCR and sequencing errors. To assign V, D and J gene segments, CDR3 sequences were aligned to IMGT reference sequences. For a sequence to be retained, a match of at least six nucleotides to both a V gene segment and a J gene segment was required. A rearrangement was called productive if the CDR3 had no stop codons and remained in frame with V and J, and every other rearrangement was called non-productive. Following IMGT convention, CDR3 was defined as the stretch from the second conserved V-encoded cysteine to the conserved J-encoded phenylalanine. In an earlier analysis of more than 550 of the donors, sequences lacking an unambiguous match to a single V gene segment were excluded. An earlier analysis of 500 to 700 of the donors classified V segments as functional when productive rearrangements were above 56.7% and as segregating when the standard deviation between donors was above 5%. A statistical classification framework was built for diagnosing cytomegalovirus status from the catalog of TCR beta chain sequences. V and J gene assignment, in a later analysis, came from comparing TCR nucleotide sequences with IMGT/GENE-DB human TR gene sequences. A later analysis assigned CDR3 sequences and most-parsimonious VDJ recombination scenarios with the TCRdist pipeline. In a later analysis, every TCR beta chain was defined by the combination of its CDR3 amino acid sequence and its V-gene family, and reads without a unique V-gene family were dropped. As a way to deal with suspected cross-contamination and a sequencing artifact, a later analysis dropped 450 to 600 nucleotide sequences that were highly shared and had low generation probability. A later analysis calculated a clonal expansion index for each public chain from normalized within-repertoire ranks of inferred template counts. In a later analysis, generation probabilities were computed using a VDJ recombination model fitted to out-of-frame rearrangements, and the results were checked against IGoR. A later analysis scored TCR-TCR, TCR-HLA and TCR-CMV co-occurrence with hypergeometric tests, applying a repertoire-size bias correction to TCR pairs. In a later analysis, false discovery rates were estimated by permuting HLA or CMV assignments 20 times. In a later analysis, co-occurring TCRs were grouped using DBSCAN, and TCRdist sequence similarity was added for clustering within HLA-allele-positive subsets. Repertoires with fewer than 30,000 or more than 120,000 public chains, plus five repertoires with anomalous nucleotide sharing, were excluded from co-occurrence clustering. TCRdb's version of the immuneACCESS table is confined to in-frame rearrangements and falls short of the full clone set. An unresolved V gene accounts for under half of the shortfall where checked; the remainder is of unknown origin. That table furnishes V, J and clone size, whereas the DNA furnished D and trimming. This sample holds more than 95,000 clones; about 80% were observed only once. Approximately 5% of the sample goes to the ten largest clones.

This entry belongs to a study of cytomegalovirus exposure and HLA in healthy donors (dated by TCRdb to the late 2010s). About the investigation overall: An earlier analysis of some 500 of the donors reported approximately 290 Gb of sequence data and 120 million or so unique TCR beta sequences from 150 million to 200 million T cells. To decide whether each TCR beta V gene segment behaved as functional or pseudogenic, an earlier analysis of several hundred of the donors relied on high-throughput TCR beta sequencing. Across some 400 genotyped donors of the cohort, an average of roughly 200,000 unique TCR beta nucleotide sequences per donor were sequenced, and approximately 17% of those sequences were non-productive. The later analysis used no new phenotypic data to find candidate immune exposures, relying instead on TCR beta sequences and their occurrence across donors. The T cell repertoires of 666 subjects were profiled by immunosequencing and related to cytomegalovirus serostatus. Along with the approximately 700-subject first cohort, a separate validation cohort of approximately 110 different subjects was used. To study patterns of TCR occurrence, a later analysis re-analyzed previously published TCR beta repertoires from hundreds of donors and added high-resolution HLA genotyping. Every repertoire in the discovery cohort had been generated on one and the same sequencing platform. A few DR-DQ haplotypes were treated as single units for association and clustering because of strong linkage in the cohort. The study aimed to test whether signatures of past pathogen exposure could be identified by cataloging public T cell receptors. To predict cytomegalovirus infection status, the study brought together high-throughput TCR immunosequencing, statistical association of individual TCRs with disease status, and machine learning. The number of typed donors differed by locus: roughly 629-640 for A, B, C, DRB1 and DQB1; 500 to 550 for DQA1; around 610 for DPA1; and about 470 for DPB1. In a later genetic analysis, genome-wide SNP genotypes for about 65% of the roughly 700 donors were used, and that subset was treated as a discovery cohort. The genetic ancestry cluster associated with self-reported Caucasian donors included roughly 84% of the 350 to 500 genotyped donors. Roughly 300 gigabases of sequencing data and 91 million or so unique TCR sequences made up an early release that covered over 550 HLA-typed donors. HLA typing covered class I and class II loci at four-digit resolution. Donor age, sex, ethnicity and CMV serostatus were compiled together with the repertoire data.

Broader findings and caveats from the paper: The presence/absence analyses assumed that sequencing depth was roughly uniform across donors, and that assumption may not be true. Specific HLA alleles were associated with some 15,000 TCR beta sequences at a false discovery rate of 0.05 in a later analysis. The cohort was sequenced for TCR beta chains only, and without alpha or paired-chain data the features that could be detected were limited. A further reported finding was that TCR beta sequences accurately predicted the HLA-A and HLA-B alleles for most subjects in the first cohort. In a later analysis, the rate of TCR association differed among HLA loci, with DRB1 alleles having the most associated TCRs and HLA-C alleles having the fewest. In a later analysis, most CMV-associated TCR beta chains were found to appear HLA-restricted, with HLA associations seemingly driven largely by CMV exposure. According to a later analysis, parvovirus B19, influenza, CMV and Epstein-Barr virus appeared linked to several top co-occurrence clusters. An association between a missense DCLRE1C variant and V-gene and J-gene trimming of TCR beta chains was found in a later genetic analysis and replicated in an independent cohort. According to the authors, the approach could potentially be generalized to other disease states and immunological phenotypes. Most TCR sequences were observed very rarely across donors, whereas some public TCRs were present in many individuals. A total of about 180 TCR beta chains were listed by the study as associated with cytomegalovirus. When HLA alleles, especially DR and DQ, strongly co-occurred, TCR associations were difficult to assign to individual alleles. Because some donors lacked HLA typing at each locus, the association tests relied only on the typed subset. Compared with equally common non-associated chains, HLA-associated TCR beta chains in a later analysis were more clonally expanded and had lower generation probabilities. In both the original and validation cohorts, the classifier was reported to diagnose cytomegalovirus status with high specificity and sensitivity. A later genetic analysis reported fewer N-insertions in productive TCRs among donors in an Asian-associated ancestry cluster than the approximately 700-donor mean. A cluster of highly shared sequence variants was judged likely to represent a technical artifact of the sequencing pipeline. In an earlier analysis of 587 of the donors, most TCR beta V segments appeared in productive rearrangements about 87% or about 30% of the time, broadly matching IMGT annotations. Correlated functional status among segregating V segments might reflect linkage disequilibrium, but an unknown experimental factor could not be ruled out. CMV serostatus was the only immune exposure information available for the cohort. Because counts were too low, seventeen rarely observed V segments, including chromosome 9 orphons, were excluded from the earlier analysis of around 590 of the donors. In vitro tests confirmed that three of the cytomegalovirus-associated TCR beta chains recognize cytomegalovirus antigens.

In total, 500 to 700 healthy bone marrow donors made up the cohort. All cohort members were sampled while nominally healthy, although unrecorded immune exposures were likely present. The donor tested CMV seropositive and was one of the 289 seropositive cohort members. A peripheral blood sample was collected from each donor, and TCR beta sequencing was performed on peripheral blood mononuclear cells. Genomic DNA was extracted from the blood cell samples with the Qiagen DNeasy Blood Extraction Kit. The clonotype was recovered from a young woman in good health and CMV-seropositive. The specimen was PBMCs.

CDR3 region: CASSSGDTGPNEKLFF. The nucleotides read TGTGCCAGCAGTTCCGGGGACACAGGCCCTAATGAAAAACTGTTTTTT. The V gene is TRBV6-5 and the J gene is TRBJ1-4; perhaps TRBD1 is the D gene, with 6 bases matching. CDR1 MNHEY and CDR2 SVGAGI were looked up in the germline V gene. V loses 4 bases, J loses 3 bases, and the germline ends lie 15 bases apart. The CDR3 holds 16 amino acids from the cysteine to the phenylalanine. The sequence is cut down to CDR3 DNA, 48 bases in frame from base 1.